The 18 T cell receptor beta chains listed next were all sequenced from one sample in a study of radiation and T cells in renal cell carcinoma. Assay used: immunoSEQ multiplex PCR; TCRdb lists only in-frame clones, some missing. The sample has fewer than 200,000 clones; about 88% are singletons. As to time point: blood 4 weeks post-SBRT, at nephrectomy. Indicated treatment: 15 Gy SBRT to primary tumor, nephrectomy 4 weeks later. Sequenced here: blood, sampled from a patient whose treatment included radiotherapy and nephrectomy. The receptors derive from a woman aged 45 to 65 with renal cell carcinoma.

The rearrangement uses TRBV7-9 and TRBJ2-7; 9 bases match TRBD2. The CDR3 consists of 15 residues. V gave up 3 bases and J gave up 5 bases; unmatched junction bases: 8. Germline V gives CDR1 SEHNR, CDR2 FQNEAQ (reference sequence). CDR3 coding DNA: TGTGCCAGCAGCTTTCAAGCGGGGGGAGGGGACGAGCAGTACTTC. Its translation: CASSFQAGGGDEQYF.

DNA of the CDR3: TGTGCCAGCCCGGGACAGGGGTCCTACGAGCAGTACTTC. This encodes CASPGQGSYEQYF. The V and J genes are TRBV9 and TRBJ2-7; 10 bases are a match to TRBD1. The CDR3 spans 13 residues. V gave up 7 bases and J gave up 1 base; unmatched junction bases: 2. From germline, CDR1 is SGDLS and CDR2 YYNGEE.

Remarks on this clone: Other nucleotide sequences from this sample produce the same CDR3. The V gene is TRBV25-1, the J gene TRBJ1-2; perhaps TRBD1 as D (5 bases). V was cut by 2 bases and J by 3 bases, with 7 bases left in between. The CDR3 is made up of 13 amino acids. CDR1 and CDR2 from the germline V gene are MGHDK and SYGVNS. CDR3 protein: CASSEVGDYGYTF. CDR3 DNA sequence: TGTGCCAGCAGTGAAGTAGGGGACTATGGCTACACCTTC.

The CDR3 reads CASSQNHRGAEAFF. The CDR3 DNA reads as TGTGCCAGCTCACAAAACCACAGGGGCGCTGAAGCTTTCTTT. The rearrangement joins TRBV18 to TRBJ1-1; 7 bases fit TRBD1. This CDR3 comprises 14 residues. Germline V lookup: CDR1 KGHSH, CDR2 LQKENI. V lost 4 bases to trimming and J lost 6 bases; unmatched junction nucleotides: 8.

The chain carries TRBV2 and TRBJ2-3; no definite D call. CDR1 is SNHLY, CDR2 FYNNEI, per germline. There are 15 residues in the CDR3. The V end was cut by 3 bases, the J end by 2 bases, with 12 bases between. CDR3 nucleotide sequence: TGTGCCAGCAGTGATATATCAAGTACCACAGATACGCAGTATTTT. Translation: CASSDISSTTDTQYF.

This sequence joins TRBV2 and TRBJ1-5; D is undetermined. V shed 4 bases and J shed 0 bases, with 7 bases lying between them. Germline V lookup: CDR1 SNHLY, CDR2 FYNNEI. The length of the CDR3 is 14 residues. DNA of the CDR3: TGTGCCAGCAGTGCCGAGTATAGCAATCAGCCCCAGCATTTT. This encodes CASSAEYSNQPQHF.

The chain couples TRBV5-6 to TRBJ2-7; 10 nucleotides agree with TRBD1. With V trimmed by 2 bases and J by 7 bases, 6 bases remained unmatched. The germline CDR1 and CDR2 sequences are SGHDT and YYEEEE. The CDR3 length is 14 residues. Here the CDR3 DNA reads TGTGCCAGCAGCTTACGACAGGGGGCGACGGAGCAGTACTTC. It specifies CASSLRQGATEQYF.

The chain is built from TRBV7-8 and TRBJ1-1; TRBD1 aligns across 8 bases. V gave up 3 bases and J gave up 3 bases; unmatched junction bases: 3. Germline CDR1 reads SGHVS; CDR2 reads FQNEAQ. The CDR3 totals 14 residues. The chain's CDR3 is CASSFDRGYTEAFF. CDR3 coding DNA: TGTGCCAGCAGCTTCGACAGGGGTTACACTGAAGCTTTCTTT.

Only a few counts were recorded for this clone. The chain uses TRBV2 and TRBJ1-2; no clear D. CDR3 length: 14 residues. The germline CDR1 and CDR2 sequences are SNHLY and FYNNEI. Deletions cut 3 bases from V and 2 bases from J, with 10 bases between. This CDR3 is CASSDTSPNYGYTF. CDR3 coding DNA: TGTGCCAGCAGTGACACCAGCCCCAACTATGGCTACACCTTC.

The count of this clone is one. This sequence joins TRBV5-4 and TRBJ2-3, with D perhaps matching TRBD1 (6 bases). CDR3 length equals 13 residues. Germline V gives CDR1 SGHNT, CDR2 YYREEE (reference sequence). The ends were cut back, 2 bases at V and 4 bases at J, with 8 bases in the middle. CDR3: CASSFKGADTQYF. Written as DNA, the CDR3 is TGTGCCAGCAGCTTTAAGGGGGCAGATACGCAGTATTTT.

The sample holds a few counts of this clone. CDR3 in DNA: TGTGCCAGCAGCCCTGACGTGAGGTTCTATGGCTACACCTTC. It encodes CASSPDVRFYGYTF. This sequence joins TRBV11-2 and TRBJ1-2; D not certain. V dropped 5 bases and J dropped 4 bases, with 14 bases sitting between them. Per germline, CDR1 SGHAT and CDR2 FQNNGV. The CDR3 is made up of 14 amino acids.

The chain carries TRBV30 and TRBJ1-1; D possibly corresponds to TRBD1 (5 bases). Trimming removed 5 bases at V and 5 bases at J, with 18 bases between. The germline gives CDR1 GTSNPN, CDR2 SVGIG (reference sequence). The CDR3 totals 14 residues. As DNA, the CDR3 is TGTGCCTGGGTCGGCGGGGGATTTGGGACTGAAGCTTTCTTT. Amino acids: CAWVGGGFGTEAFF.

This rearrangement joins TRBV5-8 to TRBJ2-3, with 8 bases matching TRBD1. This CDR3 is built from 15 residues. V lost 7 bases, J lost 8 bases, and 15 bases stayed unmatched. Germline V gene sequence: CDR1 SGHTS, CDR2 YDEGEE. CDR3 protein: CASSPTGQVRGTQYF. CDR3 coding DNA: TGTGCCAGCTCTCCTACGGGACAGGTACGCGGTACGCAGTATTTT.

The chain links TRBV6-1 to TRBJ1-2; D ambiguous. CDR3 length: 12 amino acids. The germline CDR1 and CDR2 sequences are MNHNS and SASEGT. The V end lost 7 bases, the J end lost 3 bases, and 9 bases lay between the germline ends. The CDR3 here is CASIGDHYGYTF. The DNA for the CDR3 is TGTGCCAGCATCGGCGACCACTATGGCTACACCTTC.

This rearrangement joins TRBV5-1 to TRBJ1-2, with unresolved D. The CDR3 consists of 12 residues. V lost 5 bases and J 7 bases, leaving 12 bases between the germline ends. Germline V lookup: CDR1 SGHRS, CDR2 YFSETQ. CDR3 sequence (DNA): TGCGCCAGCAGTGACATGATATTTGGCTACACCTTC. As protein: CASSDMIFGYTF.

In this sample, this clone turned up a few times. The J gene is TRBJ1-1, the V gene TRBV29-1; D not resolved. The CDR3 is 13 residues long. In germline, CDR1 is SQVTM, CDR2 ANQGSEA. Trimming cost V 1 base and J 0 bases, with 6 bases left between them. CDR3 in amino acids: CSVEGRMNTEAFF. The CDR3 bases are TGCAGCGTTGAAGGACGGATGAACACTGAAGCTTTCTTT.

The chain combines TRBV2 with TRBJ1-1; 7 bases line up with TRBD1. The CDR3 extends over 15 amino acids. CDR1 and CDR2 (germline): SNHLY, FYNNEI. The V and J ends lost 4 bases and 6 bases, in that order; junction bases with no gene match: 11. In nucleotides, the CDR3 is TGTGCCAGCAGTGCCAGGGGGGTTACCAACGCTGAAGCTTTCTTT. Protein: CASSARGVTNAEAFF. Together with reference TRBV2 and TRBJ1-1, the CDR3 gives the full variable domain: EPEVTQTPSHQVTQMGQEVILRCVPISNHLYFYWYRQILGQKVEFLVSFYNNEISEKSEIFDDQFSVERPDGSNFTLKIRSTKLEDSAMYFCASSARGVTNAEAFFGQGTRLTVV.

The V and J genes are TRBV5-6 and TRBJ2-1; D possibly corresponds to TRBD2 (6 bases). The CDR3 length is 16 residues. The germline CDR1 and CDR2 sequences are SGHDT and YYEEEE. V was shortened by 4 bases and J by 4 bases, with 18 bases between the two germline ends. The CDR3 here is CASSLTDGSSYNEQFF. Written as DNA, the CDR3 is TGTGCCAGCAGCCTTACGGACGGGAGTTCTTACAATGAGCAGTTCTTC. Using reference TRBV5-6 and TRBJ2-1 for the parts outside the CDR3, the full variable domain is DAGVTQSPTHLIKTRGQQVTLRCSPKSGHDTVSWYQQALGQGPQFIFQYYEEEERQRGNFPDRFSGHQFPNYSSELNVNALLLGDSALYLCASSLTDGSSYNEQFFGPGTRLTVL.